This T cell receptor (beta chain) was profiled in a study of T cells in Graves' hyperthyroidism and ophthalmopathy. Study context: The initial diagnosis was the point when peripheral blood was collected, ahead of any treatment.

The CDR3 totals 13 residues. Trimming removed 0 bases from V and 7 bases from J, with 9 bases in between. Germline CDR1 reads SNHLY; CDR2 reads FYNNEI. This clonotype occurred many times. TCR beta CDR3 region amplification was performed from RNA transcripts. The TCR CDR3 first-round RT-PCR relied on the HTBI primer set. MiXCR, run by TCRdb on the multiplex PCR reads, gives a single entry per CDR3 protein. This sample carries approximately 480,000 distinct CDR3 sequences, 20% of them seen once, and the ten largest clones take 26%. The chain combines TRBV2 with TRBJ1-1; D is unclear. The sample consisted of blood. This TCR derives from a man aged 18 to 29 with Graves' hyperthyroidism. The CDR3 protein is CASSEAPLIEAFF. CDR3 DNA sequence: TGTGCCAGCAGTGAAGCACCCCTTATTGAAGCTTTCTTT.